Following are 26 T cell receptor beta chains from one sample sequenced in a study of cytomegalovirus exposure and HLA in healthy donors (dated by TCRdb to between 2016 and 2019). Receptor libraries were prepared by the immunoSEQ multiplex PCR assay. A mixture of 60 forward primers for TCR Vbeta segments and 13 reverse primers for TCR Jbeta segments was used in the multiplex PCR. TCRdb took this table from immuneACCESS and kept in-frame rearrangements with V and J called. Such tables lack part of the clones; where checked against another copy, unresolved V genes explain under half of the gap, and the rest is unexplained. In all, the sample holds 120,000 to 150,000 clones, and around three quarters of those were seen once. The ten largest make up approximately 6.9% of the sample. The source material was PBMCs. Receptor source: a middle-aged woman in good health and CMV-seropositive.

V gene TRBV28 combines with J gene TRBJ2-7; D possibly corresponds to TRBD1 (6 bases). The V end lost 6 bases, the J end lost 6 bases, and 15 bases lay between the germline ends. Per the germline V gene, CDR1 is MDHEN and CDR2 is SYDVKM. The CDR3 sequence is 13 residues long. In DNA, the CDR3 is TGTGCCAGCAGCTTTCAAAGAGGGGGCGAGCAGTACTTC. This translates into CASSFQRGGEQYF.

CDR3 residues: CASSEWGVSYEQYF. The CDR3, as DNA: TGTGCCAGCAGTGAATGGGGCGTCTCCTACGAGCAGTACTTC. The V call is TRBV6-1, the J call TRBJ2-7, with D tentatively TRBD1 (5 bases). Trimming took 2 bases from V and 0 from J, leaving 8 bases between them. CDR1 is MNHNS and CDR2 is SASEGT in the germline V gene. The CDR3 runs to 14 residues.

CDR3 DNA sequence: TGCAGCGCTTCTAGCGGGAACCTTATGGAGCAGTACTTC. This gives the protein CSASSGNLMEQYF. The V call is TRBV29-1, the J call TRBJ2-7; 9 nucleotides agree with TRBD2. J was trimmed by 7 bases and V by 7 bases; bases with no gene match: 11. Germline loops: CDR1 SQVTM, CDR2 ANQGSEA. There are 13 residues in the CDR3.

V and J are TRBV7-2 and TRBJ1-1; a weak D match, TRBD1 (6 bases). CDR3 length: 15 amino acids. From germline, CDR1 is SGHTA and CDR2 FQGNSA. V was cut by 4 bases and J by 1 base, with 13 bases left in between. CDR3 nucleotide sequence: TGTGCCAGCAGCTCATGGACAGCTGGGAACACTGAAGCTTTCTTT. This translates into CASSSWTAGNTEAFF.

This clone has just a few counts. This sequence joins TRBV9 and TRBJ1-3; a weak D match, TRBD1 (6 bases). V lost 2 bases to trimming and J lost 4 bases, with 13 bases between them. The V gene's germline CDR1 is SGDLS and CDR2 YYNGEE. There are 15 residues in the CDR3. The CDR3 region is CASSVTGTNGNTIYF. The CDR3 nucleotides read TGTGCCAGCAGCGTTACAGGGACTAACGGAAACACCATATATTTT. Full variable domain (missing parts from reference TRBV9 and TRBJ1-3): DSGVTQTPKHLITATGQRVTLRCSPRSGDLSVYWYQQSLDQGLQFLIQYYNGEERAKGNILERFSAQQFPDLHSELNLSSLELGDSALYFCASSVTGTNGNTIYFGEGSWLTVV.

The rearrangement links TRBV27 to TRBJ1-4; D unclear. Germline-derived CDR1 and CDR2 are MNHEY and SMNVEV (reference sequence). The V and J ends lost 6 bases and 7 bases respectively, with 15 bases between them. The CDR3 has 14 amino acids. The CDR3: CASSHRGIGEKLFF. The CDR3, as DNA: TGTGCCAGCAGCCATCGGGGAATTGGTGAAAAACTGTTTTTT. The complete variable domain, with remaining parts taken from reference TRBV27 and TRBJ1-4, reads EAQVTQNPRYLITVTGKKLTVTCSQNMNHEYMSWYRQDPGLGLRQIYYSMNVEVTDKGDVPEGYKVSRKEKRNFPLILESPSPNQTSLYFCASSHRGIGEKLFFGSGTQLSVL.

This clone was seen a single time. The chain is built from TRBV6-4 and TRBJ2-3, with TRBD2 matching over 9 bases. J gave up 9 bases and V 6 bases, and 10 bases lay outside the gene matches. CDR1 and CDR2 (germline): MRHNA, SNTAGT. The CDR3 contains 14 residues. The CDR3, as DNA: TGTGCCAGCAGCGAGGGGCTAGCGGGGAACACGCAGTATTTT. It codes for CASSEGLAGNTQYF.

This clone was counted a few times. The V gene is TRBV9, the J gene TRBJ1-2; D is undetermined. CDR1 SGDLS and CDR2 YYNGEE come from the germline V gene. This CDR3 contains 14 residues. V was cut by 0 bases and J by 0 bases, with 6 bases left in between. CDR3: CASSVDPSNYGYTF. The DNA for the CDR3 is TGTGCCAGCAGCGTAGATCCTTCTAACTATGGCTACACCTTC.

V gene TRBV9 combines with J gene TRBJ2-3; 10 positions agree with TRBD2. With 4 bases clipped from V and 2 bases from J, the junction kept 7 bases outside the gene matches. Germline CDR1 is SGDLS and CDR2 is YYNGEE. CDR3 length: 16 residues. The CDR3 region has the DNA TGTGCCAGCAGCATTCGGAGCGGGGGGGCCACAGATACGCAGTATTTT. Translated: CASSIRSGGATDTQYF.

The chain recombines TRBV19 with TRBJ2-5, with 8 bases aligning to TRBD2. V was clipped by 10 bases and J by 4 bases; unmatched bases: 11. This CDR3 contains 14 residues. Looked up from germline, CDR1 is LNHDA and CDR2 is SQIVND (reference sequence). The CDR3 reads CATRGGGGRETQYF. CDR3 nucleotide sequence: TGTGCCACCCGGGGGGGCGGGGGGCGAGAGACCCAGTACTTC.

Turning to this clone: The germline gene is not matched at one end of the junction; a read error may be the cause. The rearrangement joins TRBV15 to TRBJ2-7, with 7 nucleotides matching TRBD1. This CDR3 is 17 amino acids long. From germline, CDR1 is LNHNV and CDR2 YYDKDF (reference sequence). Written as DNA, the CDR3 is TGTGCCACCAGCAGAGACCTCAATCGGGACAGAACCTACGGGCAGTACTTC. Its protein product is CATSRDLNRDRTYGQYF.

The chain carries TRBV30 and TRBJ1-5; TRBD1 agrees at 7 bases. The CDR3 extends over 13 amino acids. The ends lost 2 bases at V and 11 bases at J; junction bases unmatched: 9. The germline CDR1 and CDR2 sequences are GTSNPN and SVGIG (reference sequence). Here the CDR3 DNA reads TGTGCCTGGAGTACCAGGGGGTATGAAGCCCAGCATTTT. Its protein product is CAWSTRGYEAQHF.

The CDR3 DNA reads as TGTGCCAGCAGTGAAGAGGTGGGGGCGCAGCCCCAGCATTTT. Its protein product is CASSEEVGAQPQHF. The chain recombines TRBV2 with TRBJ1-5; D possibly corresponds to TRBD1 (6 bases). Germline V gene lookup returns CDR1 SNHLY and CDR2 FYNNEI. V lost 1 base and J lost 7, with 11 bases in between. The CDR3 is 14 amino acids.

This chain connects TRBV5-1 to TRBJ2-7, with 11 nucleotides matching TRBD2. The CDR3 is made up of 17 amino acids. Germline loops: CDR1 SGHRS, CDR2 YFSETQ. Trimming took 1 base from V and 0 from J; bases not matched to a gene: 6. This CDR3 is CASSLRSSGGFSYEQYF. Written as DNA, the CDR3 is TGCGCCAGCAGCTTGAGGTCTAGCGGGGGGTTCTCCTACGAGCAGTACTTC.

The J gene is TRBJ2-1, the V gene TRBV14; maybe TRBD1 (5 bases). Trimming shortened V by 6 bases and J by 8 bases, and 11 bases separated the two germline ends. CDR3 length equals 12 residues. Germline assignment: CDR1 SGHDN and CDR2 FVKESK. The CDR3 bases are TGTGCCAGCAGTCGCAGGGTGGATGAGCAGTTCTTC. Protein sequence: CASSRRVDEQFF.

In this sample, this clone turned up a few times. The V call is TRBV7-9, the J call TRBJ1-2, with a possible D match to TRBD1 (5 bases). The V gene's germline CDR1 is SEHNR and CDR2 FQNEAQ (reference sequence). The length of the CDR3 is 14 residues. The ends were cut back, 1 base at V and 6 bases at J, with 12 bases in the middle. Here the CDR3 DNA reads TGTGCCAGCAGCTTAGGGCAGGGAAGAGATGGCTACACCTTC. This codes for CASSLGQGRDGYTF.

The rearrangement joins TRBV6-1 to TRBJ1-2, with TRBD1 matching 8 bases. J lost 5 bases, V lost 2 bases, and 10 bases had no gene match. Germline V gene sequence: CDR1 MNHNS, CDR2 SASEGT. The length of the CDR3 is 16 residues. The chain's CDR3 is CASSEYAGGTGYGYTF. Here the CDR3 DNA reads TGTGCCAGCAGTGAATACGCAGGGGGCACCGGGTATGGCTACACCTTC.

This chain links TRBV7-2 with TRBJ1-5; D is undetermined. V lost 2 bases and J lost 5, with 7 bases in between. The germline CDR1 and CDR2 sequences are SGHTA and FQGNSA. The CDR3 runs 13 residues. As DNA, the CDR3 is TGTGCCAGCAGCTTAATGGCCGATCAGCCCCAGCATTTT. This encodes CASSLMADQPQHF.

This rearrangement joins TRBV5-1 to TRBJ1-1; 7 bases fit TRBD1. Germline loops: CDR1 SGHRS, CDR2 YFSETQ. The CDR3 runs 13 residues. The V and J ends lost 5 bases and 1 base, in that order; junction bases with no gene match: 2. Written as DNA, the CDR3 is TGCGCCAGCAGTCGGGACAGGAACACTGAAGCTTTCTTT. It yields the protein CASSRDRNTEAFF. Variable domain in full (rest from reference TRBV5-1 and TRBJ1-1): KAGVTQTPRYLIKTRGQQVTLSCSPISGHRSVSWYQQTPGQGLQFLFEYFSETQRNKGNFPGRFSGRQFSNSRSEMNVSTLELGDSALYLCASSRDRNTEAFFGQGTRLTVV.

The chain employs TRBV10-3 and TRBJ2-5; 13 bases map to TRBD2. The trim removed 0 bases at V and 4 bases at J, leaving 8 bases unmatched. Germline CDR1 is ENHRY and CDR2 is SYGVKD. This CDR3 spans 18 amino acids. CDR3 amino acids: CAISESGLAGPEGETQYF. CDR3 nucleotides: TGTGCCATCAGTGAGTCGGGACTAGCGGGGCCTGAGGGAGAGACCCAGTACTTC.

The chain joins TRBV5-1 to TRBJ2-7, with TRBD2 matching over 7 bases. The length of the CDR3 is 13 residues. Germline CDR1 reads SGHRS; CDR2 reads YFSETQ. V lost 4 bases to trimming and J lost 2 bases; unmatched junction nucleotides: 3. The CDR3 coding sequence is TGCGCCAGCAGCCCGGGAGGTACCTACGAGCAGTACTTC. It codes for CASSPGGTYEQYF. The full variable domain, completed using reference TRBV5-1 and TRBJ2-7, is KAGVTQTPRYLIKTRGQQVTLSCSPISGHRSVSWYQQTPGQGLQFLFEYFSETQRNKGNFPGRFSGRQFSNSRSEMNVSTLELGDSALYLCASSPGGTYEQYFGPGTRLTVT.

The rearrangement joins TRBV2 to TRBJ1-6, with a weak D call TRBD1 (5 bases). CDR3 length: 12 residues. The germline V gene has CDR1 SNHLY and CDR2 FYNNEI. V lost 4 bases to trimming and J lost 13 bases, with 11 bases between them. This CDR3 reads CASSGVNRPLHF. Here the CDR3 DNA reads TGTGCCAGCAGTGGGGTCAACAGGCCCCTCCACTTT.

The chain employs TRBV6-6 and TRBJ1-2; TRBD1 matches at 7 bases. The CDR3 contains 14 residues. CDR1 MNHNY and CDR2 SVGAGI come from the germline V gene (reference sequence). Germline trimming cut 2 bases from V and 4 bases from J; bases unmatched to any gene: 4. The CDR3 nucleotides are TGTGCCAGCAGTTACGGTACAGGGGCCTATGGCTACACCTTC. As protein: CASSYGTGAYGYTF.

The rearrangement joins TRBV21-1 to TRBJ2-7; the DNA was not compared with TRBD2, the D call given in the table. TRBV21-1 is a recognized pseudogene. CDR3 size: 15 residues. The CDR3 nucleotides are TGTGCCAGCAGCTTGGGGAGGCGCAGCTCCCGCGAGCAGTACTTC. Encoded protein: CASSLGRRSSREQYF.

This chain connects TRBV2 to TRBJ1-6; the D gene is possibly TRBD1 (5 bases). Trimming pared 0 bases from V and 13 bases from J, leaving 16 bases between. Looked up from germline, CDR1 is SNHLY and CDR2 is FYNNEI. The CDR3 is 15 residues long. Here the CDR3 DNA reads TGTGCCAGCAGTGAAGCGGGCGGGACCCAATTCCCCCTCCACTTT. Translating it yields CASSEAGGTQFPLHF.

V and J are TRBV5-1 and TRBJ1-2; D remains ambiguous. Deletions cut 4 bases from V and 0 bases from J, with 7 bases between. Germline-derived CDR1 and CDR2 are SGHRS and YFSETQ. The CDR3 is made up of 13 amino acids. CDR3 DNA sequence: TGCGCCAGCAGCGCCGGAGCTAACTATGGCTACACCTTC. Translated, it gives CASSAGANYGYTF. Based on the CDR3 plus reference TRBV5-1 and TRBJ1-2, the full variable domain is KAGVTQTPRYLIKTRGQQVTLSCSPISGHRSVSWYQQTPGQGLQFLFEYFSETQRNKGNFPGRFSGRQFSNSRSEMNVSTLELGDSALYLCASSAGANYGYTFGSGTRLTVV.